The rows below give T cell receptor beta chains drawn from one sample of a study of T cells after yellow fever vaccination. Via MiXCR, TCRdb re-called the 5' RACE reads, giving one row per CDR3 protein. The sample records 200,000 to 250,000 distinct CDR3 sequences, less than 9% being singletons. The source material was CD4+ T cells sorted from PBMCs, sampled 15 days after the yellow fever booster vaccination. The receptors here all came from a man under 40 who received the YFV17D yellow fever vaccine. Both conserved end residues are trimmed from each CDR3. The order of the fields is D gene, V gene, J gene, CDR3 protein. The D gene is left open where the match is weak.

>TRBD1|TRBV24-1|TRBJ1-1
ATSDTGVNTEAF
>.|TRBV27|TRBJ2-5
ASSSKRQGLQETQY
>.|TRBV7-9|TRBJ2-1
ASGIPGRPHEQF
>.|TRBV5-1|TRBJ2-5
ASSSGLGETQY
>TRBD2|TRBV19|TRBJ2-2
ASSTPLAGGPPGELF
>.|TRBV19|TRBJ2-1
ASSIGDHRAF
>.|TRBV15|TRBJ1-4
ATSRDRFARGNEKLF
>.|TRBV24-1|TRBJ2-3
ATSDLADRKDTQY
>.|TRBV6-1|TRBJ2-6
ASSTGSGANVLT
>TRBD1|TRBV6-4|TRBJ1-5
ARTGEVQPQH
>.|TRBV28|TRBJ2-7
ASTPGTGYSYEQY
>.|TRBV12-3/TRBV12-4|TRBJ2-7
ASSETAVTYEQY
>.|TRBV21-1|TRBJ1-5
ASSKEDSYSNQPQH
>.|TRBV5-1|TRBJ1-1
ASSLRWGQNTEAF
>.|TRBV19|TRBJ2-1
ASSIDGRGSSYNEQF
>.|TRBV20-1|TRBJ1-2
SAPQVGAYGYT
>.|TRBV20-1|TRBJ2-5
SARAGRMGETQY
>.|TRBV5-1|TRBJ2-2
ASSLYGGPGGSGELF
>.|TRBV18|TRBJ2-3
ASSPLGATDTQY
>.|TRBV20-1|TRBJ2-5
SARRDPGGKTQY
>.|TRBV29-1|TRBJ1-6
SVGGGNSPLH
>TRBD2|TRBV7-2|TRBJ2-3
ASSLSGRGLTDTQY
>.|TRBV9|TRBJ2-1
ASSVSGTREDEQF
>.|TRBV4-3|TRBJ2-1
ASSQDSGINEQF
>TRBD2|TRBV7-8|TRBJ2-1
ASSLITPGTSGRADMNEQF
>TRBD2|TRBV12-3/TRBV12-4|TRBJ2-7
ASSFGGGSYEQY
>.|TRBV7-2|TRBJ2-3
ASSLALLDEFATQY
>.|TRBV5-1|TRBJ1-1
ASSLVPVSNTEAF
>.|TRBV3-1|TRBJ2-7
ASRHNYEQY
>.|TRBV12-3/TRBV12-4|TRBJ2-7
ASENSGVYEQY
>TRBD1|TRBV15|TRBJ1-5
ATSRDPDRGNQPQH
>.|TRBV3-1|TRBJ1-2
ASSQEVLHPQGGYT
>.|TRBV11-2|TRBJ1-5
ASSLAVDQPQH
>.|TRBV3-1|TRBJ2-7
ASSQVSPTYEQY